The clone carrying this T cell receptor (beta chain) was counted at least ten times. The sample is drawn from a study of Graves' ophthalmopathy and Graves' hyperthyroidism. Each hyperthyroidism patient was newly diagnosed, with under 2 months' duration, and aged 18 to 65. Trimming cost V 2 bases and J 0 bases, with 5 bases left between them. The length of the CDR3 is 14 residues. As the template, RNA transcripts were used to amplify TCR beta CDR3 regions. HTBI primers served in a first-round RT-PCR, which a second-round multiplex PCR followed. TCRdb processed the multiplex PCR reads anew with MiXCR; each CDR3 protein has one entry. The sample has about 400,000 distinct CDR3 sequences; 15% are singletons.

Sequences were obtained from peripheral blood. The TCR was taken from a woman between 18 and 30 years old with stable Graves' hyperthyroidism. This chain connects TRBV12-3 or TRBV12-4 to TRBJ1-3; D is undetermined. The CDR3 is CASSLSSSGNTIYF. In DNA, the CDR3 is TGTGCCAGCAGTTTAAGTAGCTCTGGAAACACCATATATTTT.